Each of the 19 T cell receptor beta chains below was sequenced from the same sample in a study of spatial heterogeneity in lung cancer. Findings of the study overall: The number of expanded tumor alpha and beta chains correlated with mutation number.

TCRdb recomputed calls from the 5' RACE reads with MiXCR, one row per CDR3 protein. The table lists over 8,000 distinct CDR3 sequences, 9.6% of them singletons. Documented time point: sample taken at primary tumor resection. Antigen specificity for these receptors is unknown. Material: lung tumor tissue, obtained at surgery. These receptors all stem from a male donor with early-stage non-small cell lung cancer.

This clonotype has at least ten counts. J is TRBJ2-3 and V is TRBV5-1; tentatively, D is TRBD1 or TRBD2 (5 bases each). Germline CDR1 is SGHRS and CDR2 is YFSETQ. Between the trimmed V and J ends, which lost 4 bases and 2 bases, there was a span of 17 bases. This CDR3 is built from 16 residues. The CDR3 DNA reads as TGCGCCAGCAGCGGGACGGGCCGCACGGCCACAGATACGCAGTATTTT. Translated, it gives CASSGTGRTATDTQYF.

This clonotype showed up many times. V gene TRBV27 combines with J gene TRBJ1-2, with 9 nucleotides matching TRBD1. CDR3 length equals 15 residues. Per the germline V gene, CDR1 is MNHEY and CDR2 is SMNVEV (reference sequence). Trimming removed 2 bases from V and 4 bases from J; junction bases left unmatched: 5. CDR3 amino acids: CASSLGDRDFYGYTF. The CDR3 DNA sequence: TGTGCCAGCAGTTTAGGGGACAGGGATTTCTATGGCTACACCTTC.

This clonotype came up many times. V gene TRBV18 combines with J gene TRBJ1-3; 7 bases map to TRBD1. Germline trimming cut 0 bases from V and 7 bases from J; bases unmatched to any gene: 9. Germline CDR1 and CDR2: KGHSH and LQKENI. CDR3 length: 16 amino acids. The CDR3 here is CASSPPIPTGKNTIYF. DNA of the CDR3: TGTGCCAGCTCACCACCGATCCCGACAGGGAAGAACACCATATATTTT.

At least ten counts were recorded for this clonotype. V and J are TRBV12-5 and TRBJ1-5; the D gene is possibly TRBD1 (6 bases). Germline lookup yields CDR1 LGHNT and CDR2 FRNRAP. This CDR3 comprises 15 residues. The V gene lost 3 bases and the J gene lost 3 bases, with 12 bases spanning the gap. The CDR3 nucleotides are TGTGCTAGTGGTTTTTTATTGGGGGCCAATCAGCCCCAGCATTTT. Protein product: CASGFLLGANQPQHF.

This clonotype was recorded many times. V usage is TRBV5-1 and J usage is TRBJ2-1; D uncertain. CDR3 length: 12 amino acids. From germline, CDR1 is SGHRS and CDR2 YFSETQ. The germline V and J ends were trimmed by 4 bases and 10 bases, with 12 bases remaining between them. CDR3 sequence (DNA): TGCGCCAGCAGCCCTCACCCGCAGGAGCAGTTCTTC. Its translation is CASSPHPQEQFF.

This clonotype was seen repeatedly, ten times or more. The CDR3 loop is CASSPGGGPQHF. Here the CDR3 DNA reads TGTGCCAGCAGCCCAGGGGGTGGGCCCCAGCATTTT. V is TRBV11-2 and J is TRBJ1-5; 7 positions agree with TRBD1. After removal of 5 bases from V and 9 bases from J, the junction contained 4 bases not matched to a gene. Per the germline V gene, CDR1 is SGHAT and CDR2 is FQNNGV. The CDR3 is made up of 12 amino acids.

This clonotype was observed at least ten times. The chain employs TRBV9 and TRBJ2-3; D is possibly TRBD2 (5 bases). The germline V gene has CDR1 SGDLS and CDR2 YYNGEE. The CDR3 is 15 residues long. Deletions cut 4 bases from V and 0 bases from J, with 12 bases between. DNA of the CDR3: TGTGCCAGCAGCTCCTGGACTGCTAGCACAGATACGCAGTATTTT. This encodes CASSSWTASTDTQYF. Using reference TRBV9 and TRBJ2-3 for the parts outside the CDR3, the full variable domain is DSGVTQTPKHLITATGQRVTLRCSPRSGDLSVYWYQQSLDQGLQFLIQYYNGEERAKGNILERFSAQQFPDLHSELNLSSLELGDSALYFCASSSWTASTDTQYFGPGTRLTVL.

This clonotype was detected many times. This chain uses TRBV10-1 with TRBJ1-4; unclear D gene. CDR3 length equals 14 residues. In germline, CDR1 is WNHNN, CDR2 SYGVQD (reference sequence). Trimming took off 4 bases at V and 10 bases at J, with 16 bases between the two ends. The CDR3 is CASSAGGVGGKLFF. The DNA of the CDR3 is TGCGCCAGCAGTGCAGGCGGGGTCGGCGGAAAACTGTTTTTT.

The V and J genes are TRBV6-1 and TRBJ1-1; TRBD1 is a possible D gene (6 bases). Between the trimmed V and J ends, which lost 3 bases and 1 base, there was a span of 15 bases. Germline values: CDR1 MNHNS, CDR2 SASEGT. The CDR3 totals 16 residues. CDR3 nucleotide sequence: TGTGCCAGCAGTGAGGCCTACGGGGGGCGGAACACTGAAGCTTTCTTT. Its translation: CASSEAYGGRNTEAFF.

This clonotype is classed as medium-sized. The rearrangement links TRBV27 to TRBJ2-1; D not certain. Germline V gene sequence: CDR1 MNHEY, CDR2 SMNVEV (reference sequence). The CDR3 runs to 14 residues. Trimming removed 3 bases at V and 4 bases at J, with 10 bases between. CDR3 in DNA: TGTGCCAGCAGTTTCCGCCTGTCTTACAATGAGCAGTTCTTC. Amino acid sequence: CASSFRLSYNEQFF.

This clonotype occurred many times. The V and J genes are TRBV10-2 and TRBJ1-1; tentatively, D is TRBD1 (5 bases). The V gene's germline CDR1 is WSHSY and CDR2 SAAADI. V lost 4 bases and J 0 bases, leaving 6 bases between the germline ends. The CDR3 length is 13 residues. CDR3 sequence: CASSAQVNTEAFF. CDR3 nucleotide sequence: TGCGCCAGCAGTGCACAGGTGAACACTGAAGCTTTCTTT.

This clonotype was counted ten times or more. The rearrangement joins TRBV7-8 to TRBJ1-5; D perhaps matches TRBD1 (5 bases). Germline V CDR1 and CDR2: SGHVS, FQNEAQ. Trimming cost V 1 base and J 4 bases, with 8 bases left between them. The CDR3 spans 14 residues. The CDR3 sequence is CASSLGGGNQPQHF. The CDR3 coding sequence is TGTGCCAGCAGCTTAGGTGGGGGAAATCAGCCCCAGCATTTT.

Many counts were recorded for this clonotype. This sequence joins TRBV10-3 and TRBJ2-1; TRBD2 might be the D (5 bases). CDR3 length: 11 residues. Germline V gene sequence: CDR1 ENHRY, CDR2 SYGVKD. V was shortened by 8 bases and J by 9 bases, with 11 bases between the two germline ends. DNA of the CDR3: TGTGCCATCGCCACGAGGGCTGAGCAGTTCTTC. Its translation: CAIATRAEQFF.

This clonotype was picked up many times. CDR3 loop: CASSEGESGLAEQYF. For the CDR3, the DNA is TGTGCCAGCAGTGAAGGGGAGTCGGGACTAGCCGAGCAGTACTTC. The rearrangement links TRBV2 to TRBJ2-7; 9 bases align to TRBD2. From germline, CDR1 is SNHLY and CDR2 FYNNEI. The CDR3 length is 15 residues. After removal of 1 base from V and 6 bases from J, the junction contained 7 bases not matched to a gene.

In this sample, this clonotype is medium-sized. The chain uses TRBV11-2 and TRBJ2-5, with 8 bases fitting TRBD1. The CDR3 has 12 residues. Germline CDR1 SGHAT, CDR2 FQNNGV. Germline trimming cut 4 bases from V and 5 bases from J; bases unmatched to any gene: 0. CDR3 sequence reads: CASSWDRETQYF. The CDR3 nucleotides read TGTGCCAGCAGCTGGGACAGGGAGACCCAGTACTTC. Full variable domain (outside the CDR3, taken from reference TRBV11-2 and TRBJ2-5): EAGVAQSPRYKIIEKRQSVAFWCNPISGHATLYWYQQILGQGPKLLIQFQNNGVVDDSQLPKDRFSAERLKGVDSTLKIQPAKLEDSAVYLCASSWDRETQYFGPGTRLLVL.

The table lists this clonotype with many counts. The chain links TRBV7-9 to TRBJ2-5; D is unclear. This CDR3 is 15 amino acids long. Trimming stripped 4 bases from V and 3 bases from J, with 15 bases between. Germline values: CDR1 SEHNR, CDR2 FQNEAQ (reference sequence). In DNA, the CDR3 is TGTGCCAGCAGCTGGGGAACAGCGTCCGAAGAGACCCAGTACTTC. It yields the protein CASSWGTASEETQYF.

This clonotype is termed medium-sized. DNA for the CDR3: TGTGCCAGCAGCTTAAGGATGACTTTAGCGGGCATTCAGTACTTC. Translated, it gives CASSLRMTLAGIQYF. This chain joins TRBV11-2 and TRBJ2-4; 7 nucleotides line up with TRBD2. The J segment lost 9 bases and the V segment lost 2 bases, leaving 10 bases of the junction unmatched. The germline V gene has CDR1 SGHAT and CDR2 FQNNGV. The CDR3 sequence is 15 residues long. Using reference TRBV11-2 and TRBJ2-4 for the parts outside the CDR3, the full variable domain is EAGVAQSPRYKIIEKRQSVAFWCNPISGHATLYWYQQILGQGPKLLIQFQNNGVVDDSQLPKDRFSAERLKGVDSTLKIQPAKLEDSAVYLCASSLRMTLAGIQYFGAGTRLSVL.

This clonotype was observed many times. The DNA of the CDR3 is TGTGCCAGCAGTTTACCCCAAGGGGGGACCATGAACACTGAAGCTTTCTTT. This gives the protein CASSLPQGGTMNTEAFF. The chain recombines TRBV28 with TRBJ1-1, with TRBD1 as a possible D gene (6 bases). This CDR3 is built from 17 residues. V was shortened by 2 bases and J by 0 bases, with 16 bases between the two germline ends. Germline CDR1 MDHEN, CDR2 SYDVKM.

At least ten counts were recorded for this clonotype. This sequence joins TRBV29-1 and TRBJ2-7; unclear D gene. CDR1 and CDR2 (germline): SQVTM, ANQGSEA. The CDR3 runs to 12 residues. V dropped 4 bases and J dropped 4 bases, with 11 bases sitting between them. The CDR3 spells CSVVSERYEQYF. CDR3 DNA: TGCAGCGTTGTTTCTGAGAGATACGAGCAGTACTTC.